A single sample is the source of the 24 T cell receptor beta chains below, sequenced in a study of Graves' ophthalmopathy and Graves' hyperthyroidism. Amplification of the TCR beta CDR3 regions used RNA transcripts (as template). Amplification began with first-round RT-PCR using HTBI primers, then second-round multiplex PCR was performed. TCRdb used MiXCR to reprocess the multiplex PCR reads, holding one entry per CDR3 protein. In the table there are around 590,000 distinct CDR3 sequences, less than 45% of which are singletons. The sequencing input was peripheral blood or thyroid tissue (not recorded which). The receptor source for this set is an adult man with Graves' hyperthyroidism.

This clonotype has at least ten counts. In DNA form, the CDR3 reads TGTGCCAGCAGCATGACAGGGGAACGATCATACGAGCAGTACTTC. Translation: CASSMTGERSYEQYF. The J gene is TRBJ2-7, the V gene TRBV7-2; TRBD1 aligns across 8 bases. CDR3 length: 15 residues. Trimming at V came to 5 bases and at J to 4 bases, leaving 10 bases not matched to a gene. The germline CDR1 and CDR2 sequences are SGHTA and FQGNSA.

In this sample, this clonotype turned up many times. The J gene is TRBJ1-1, the V gene TRBV7-9; D perhaps matches TRBD1 (5 bases). The CDR3 is 15 amino acids. CDR1 is SEHNR and CDR2 is FQNEAQ in the germline V gene (reference sequence). The V end was cut by 9 bases, the J end by 3 bases, with 20 bases between. The CDR3, as DNA: TGTGCCAGTATATCCTGGGGGGGAGGGGACACTGAAGCTTTCTTT. Translation: CASISWGGGDTEAFF.

This clonotype was counted many times. The gene calls are TRBV5-8 and TRBJ1-5, with TRBD1 matching 10 bases. CDR1 is SGHTS, CDR2 YDEGEE, per germline. Unmatched junction bases numbered 7, after V lost 4 bases and J lost 15 bases. The CDR3 extends over 12 amino acids. For the CDR3, the DNA is TGTGCCAGCAGCCGGGACAGGGGCCCGGTGCATTTT. Translation gives CASSRDRGPVHF.

On this clonotype: The junction and the germline gene differ at one end; a read error may be behind it. The rearrangement uses TRBV7-8 and TRBJ2-6; the D gene is possibly TRBD1 (5 bases). In germline, CDR1 is SGHVS, CDR2 FQNEAQ. The CDR3 spans 9 residues. The CDR3 DNA reads as TGCGCCAGCAAAATAATCAGGGTTTTC. This translates into CASKIIRVF.

In this sample, this clonotype turned up many times. The chain combines TRBV5-1 with TRBJ2-7, with 8 bases matching TRBD1. The CDR3 totals 15 residues. V shed 6 bases, J shed 5 bases, and the junction held 13 bases outside the gene matches. Germline V CDR1 and CDR2: SGHRS, YFSETQ. This CDR3 is CASKHRAGGMHEQYF. The CDR3 DNA is TGCGCCAGCAAACACAGGGCAGGGGGCATGCACGAGCAGTACTTC. Together with reference TRBV5-1 and TRBJ2-7, the CDR3 gives the full variable domain: KAGVTQTPRYLIKTRGQQVTLSCSPISGHRSVSWYQQTPGQGLQFLFEYFSETQRNKGNFPGRFSGRQFSNSRSEMNVSTLELGDSALYLCASKHRAGGMHEQYFGPGTRLTVT.

Details on this clonotype: A read error may produce the germline difference seen at one junction end. The rearrangement joins TRBV19 to TRBJ2-7, with D possibly being TRBD2 (5 bases). Germline CDR1 is LNHDA and CDR2 is SQIVND (reference sequence). The CDR3 length is 15 residues. CDR3 amino acids: CASSKIDTNTGELYF. The CDR3 nucleotides are TGTGCCAGTAGTAAGATCGACACGAACACCGGGGAGCTGTACTTC.

The chain has TRBV6-1 and TRBJ1-5; 7 bases agree with TRBD1. V lost 4 bases, J lost 11 bases, and 8 bases stayed unmatched. The CDR3 extends over 13 amino acids. The germline V gene has CDR1 MNHNS and CDR2 SASEGT. CDR3 sequence reads: CASSGQTGTAQHF. The CDR3 nucleotides are TGTGCCAGCAGTGGACAAACCGGGACAGCCCAGCATTTT.

The gene calls are TRBV19 and TRBJ1-1; maybe TRBD1 (6 bases). The V end was cut by 2 bases, the J end by 2 bases, with 9 bases between. CDR3 length: 14 amino acids. CDR1 and CDR2 (germline): LNHDA, SQIVND (reference sequence). As DNA, the CDR3 is TGTGCCAGTAGTATACAGGGACAAAACACTGAAGCTTTCTTT. Translation: CASSIQGQNTEAFF.

This clonotype has at least ten counts. The chain couples TRBV29-1 to TRBJ2-3; possibly TRBD1 for D (5 bases). V lost 4 bases and J 1 base, leaving 9 bases between the germline ends. Germline CDR1 is SQVTM and CDR2 is ANQGSEA. The CDR3 has 13 amino acids. Written as DNA, the CDR3 is TGCAGCGTTGGAAGGGGTCGCACAGATACGCAGTATTTT. Protein sequence: CSVGRGRTDTQYF.

This clonotype was seen ten or more times. The chain recombines TRBV19 with TRBJ1-1; D is unclear. Germline values: CDR1 LNHDA, CDR2 SQIVND (reference sequence). Trimming shortened V by 1 base and J by 4 bases, and 10 bases separated the two germline ends. This CDR3 contains 14 residues. The CDR3 is CASSIAGSATEAFF. CDR3 DNA sequence: TGTGCCAGTAGTATAGCGGGGTCCGCCACTGAAGCTTTCTTT.

This chain links TRBV9 with TRBJ2-2; D may be TRBD1 or TRBD2 (6 bases each). The CDR3 has 16 residues. The V gene's germline CDR1 is SGDLS and CDR2 YYNGEE. The V and J ends lost 4 bases and 8 bases respectively, with 21 bases between them. CDR3 region: CASSLEAGGGIGELFF. The CDR3 DNA is TGTGCCAGCAGCTTAGAAGCCGGGGGCGGAATTGGGGAGCTGTTTTTT.

In the case of this clonotype: This may stem from a read error, because a much larger clone lies one nucleotide away. The V and J genes are TRBV7-6 and TRBJ2-5; possibly TRBD2 for D (5 bases). CDR3 length equals 14 residues. Germline values: CDR1 SGHVS, CDR2 FNYEAQ. The CDR3 nucleotides read TGTGCCAGCAGCTCCGGCCCCGGGGAAGAGGCCCAGTACTTC. This sequence encodes CASSSGPGEEAQYF. The variable domain in full, completed from reference TRBV7-6 and TRBJ2-5, reads GAGVSQSPRYKVTKRGQDVALRCDPISGHVSLYWYRQALGQGPEFLTYFNYEAQQDKSGLPNDRFSAERPEGSISTLTIQRTEQRDSAMYRCASSSGPGEEAQYFGPGTRLLVL.

This clonotype was counted at least ten times. The gene calls are TRBV19 and TRBJ1-2, with D hard to call. Trimming left V 4 bases short and J 4 bases short, with 7 bases between. Germline V CDR1 and CDR2: LNHDA, SQIVND (reference sequence). This CDR3 comprises 12 residues. The CDR3 DNA reads TGTGCCAGTAGTACGGCCCTCTATGGCTACACCTTC. It codes for CASSTALYGYTF.

This sequence joins TRBV2 and TRBJ1-2, with D tentatively TRBD1 (6 bases). CDR1 and CDR2 (germline): SNHLY, FYNNEI. The CDR3 sequence is 17 residues long. V was cut by 6 bases and J by 4 bases, with 24 bases left in between. This CDR3 reads CASRVLGRQDISYGYTF. The CDR3, as DNA: TGTGCCAGCAGGGTTCTCGGGCGACAGGATATTTCCTATGGCTACACCTTC.

CDR3 in DNA: TGCGCCAGCAGCTTTGAAGGACAACCCATATACGAGCAGTACTTC. This translates into CASSFEGQPIYEQYF. This chain uses TRBV5-1 with TRBJ2-7; perhaps TRBD1 as D (5 bases). Trimming removed 2 bases at V and 4 bases at J, with 16 bases between. Germline CDR1 is SGHRS and CDR2 is YFSETQ. The CDR3 runs 15 residues.

This clonotype has ten or more counts. The rearrangement links TRBV20-1 to TRBJ2-6; perhaps TRBD2 as D (5 bases). This CDR3 comprises 15 residues. CDR1 and CDR2 (germline): DFQATT, SNEGSKA (reference sequence). Trimming removed 3 bases at V and 1 base at J, with 10 bases between. CDR3 amino acids: CSASGGLSGANVLTF. In DNA form, the CDR3 reads TGCAGTGCTAGTGGAGGCCTGTCTGGGGCCAACGTCCTGACTTTC.

This chain uses TRBV5-2 with TRBJ1-1; whether TRBD1, the table's D call, matches the DNA was not checked. TRBV5-2 is recorded as a pseudogene. The CDR3 extends over 15 amino acids. The CDR3 is CASNPSGTVNTEAFF. CDR3 bases: TGTGCCAGCAACCCTTCCGGGACGGTGAACACTGAAGCTTTCTTT.

This clonotype was seen more than once but under ten times. The chain joins TRBV6-1 to TRBJ1-1; D is undetermined. The CDR3 extends over 14 amino acids. Germline values: CDR1 MNHNS, CDR2 SASEGT. The V and J ends lost 5 bases and 1 base respectively, with 11 bases between them. The CDR3 DNA reads as TGTGCCAGCAGTCCCGCTGGGCCGAACACTGAAGCTTTCTTT. Its protein is CASSPAGPNTEAFF.

This clonotype was seen only a few times. The chain joins TRBV6-5 to TRBJ2-7; 8 bases align to TRBD2. CDR1 MNHEY and CDR2 SVGAGI come from the germline V gene. The CDR3 spans 16 residues. Trimming at V came to 3 bases and at J to 4 bases, leaving 11 bases not matched to a gene. CDR3 protein: CASSYGVGGGRYEQYF. CDR3 bases: TGTGCCAGCAGTTATGGGGTCGGGGGGGGCCGGTACGAGCAGTACTTC.

There are many counts of this clonotype. The chain has TRBV2 and TRBJ1-2; TRBD1 is a possible D gene (5 bases). Germline V gene lookup returns CDR1 SNHLY and CDR2 FYNNEI. This CDR3 is built from 15 residues. Trimming shortened V by 8 bases and J by 3 bases, and 19 bases separated the two germline ends. The CDR3 here is CASQGALHTDYGYTF. The CDR3 nucleotides read TGTGCCAGCCAGGGAGCCCTACATACTGACTATGGCTACACCTTC. Full variable domain (rest looked up from reference TRBV2 and TRBJ1-2): EPEVTQTPSHQVTQMGQEVILRCVPISNHLYFYWYRQILGQKVEFLVSFYNNEISEKSEIFDDQFSVERPDGSNFTLKIRSTKLEDSAMYFCASQGALHTDYGYTFGSGTRLTVV.

This clonotype was recorded at least ten times. The chain combines TRBV7-8 with TRBJ1-4, with 7 bases aligning to TRBD1. This CDR3 has 15 amino acids. The trim removed 5 bases at V and 10 bases at J, leaving 13 bases unmatched. The germline V gene encodes CDR1 SGHVS and CDR2 FQNEAQ. In DNA form, the CDR3 reads TGTGCCAGCAGCCCCGGGACAGTGAAGGCTGGAAAACTGTTTTTT. Residues: CASSPGTVKAGKLFF.

Comment on this clonotype: No conserved phenylalanine or tryptophan is present at the end of the CDR3, so a read error is the likely explanation. This chain connects TRBV2 to TRBJ2-7; D is unclear. The length of the CDR3 is 12 residues. The V gene's germline CDR1 is SNHLY and CDR2 FYNNEI. Trimming pared 10 bases from V and 1 base from J, leaving 11 bases between. The CDR3 region has the DNA TGTGCCAACACTGTTGAATCCTACGAGCAGTACATC. Amino acids: CANTVESYEQYI.

This clonotype was picked up many times. This sequence joins TRBV12-3 or TRBV12-4 and TRBJ1-5; D uncertain. Trimming cost V 5 bases and J 11 bases, with 16 bases left between them. The CDR3 extends over 13 amino acids. The CDR3 region is CASSPHRETAQHF. The CDR3 DNA is TGTGCCAGCAGTCCCCACCGGGAAACAGCCCAGCATTTT.

This clonotype came up a few times. The chain uses TRBV20-1 and TRBJ2-5; TRBD2 matches at 9 bases. Losses at the gene ends were 5 bases for V and 5 bases for J; bases not matched to a gene: 12. The length of the CDR3 is 15 residues. CDR1 is DFQATT and CDR2 is SNEGSKA in the germline V gene (reference sequence). The CDR3 spells CSAPPLRGGQETQYF. Here the CDR3 DNA reads TGCAGTGCTCCCCCTTTGCGGGGGGGGCAGGAGACCCAGTACTTC.